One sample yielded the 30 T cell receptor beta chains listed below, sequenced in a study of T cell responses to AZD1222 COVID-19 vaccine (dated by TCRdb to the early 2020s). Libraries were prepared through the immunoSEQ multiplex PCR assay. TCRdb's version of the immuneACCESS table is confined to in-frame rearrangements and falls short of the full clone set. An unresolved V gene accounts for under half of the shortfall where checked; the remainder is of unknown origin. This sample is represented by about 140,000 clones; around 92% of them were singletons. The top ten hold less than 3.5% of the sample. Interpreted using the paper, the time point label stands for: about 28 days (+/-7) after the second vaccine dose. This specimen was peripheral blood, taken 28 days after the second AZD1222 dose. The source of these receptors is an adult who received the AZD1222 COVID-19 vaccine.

CDR3: CASSLGRTVLNSPLHF. The CDR3 DNA reads TGTGCCAGCAGCTTAGGGCGGACAGTCCTTAATTCACCCCTCCACTTT. The chain employs TRBV7-2 and TRBJ1-6; tentative D call: TRBD1 (6 bases). The germline V and J ends were trimmed by 1 base and 6 bases, with 13 bases remaining between them. This CDR3 has 16 residues. From germline, CDR1 is SGHTA and CDR2 FQGNSA. Full variable domain (remainder filled in from reference TRBV7-2 and TRBJ1-6): GAGVSQSPSNKVTEKGKDVELRCDPISGHTALYWYRQSLGQGLEFLIYFQGNSAPDKSGLPSDRFSAERTGGSVSTLTIQRTQQEDSAVYLCASSLGRTVLNSPLHFGNGTRLTVT.

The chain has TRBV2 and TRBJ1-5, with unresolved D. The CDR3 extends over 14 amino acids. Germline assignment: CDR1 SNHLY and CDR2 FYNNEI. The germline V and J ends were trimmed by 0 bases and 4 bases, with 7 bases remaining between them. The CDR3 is CASSEANGNQPQHF. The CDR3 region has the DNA TGTGCCAGCAGTGAAGCGAACGGTAATCAGCCCCAGCATTTT.

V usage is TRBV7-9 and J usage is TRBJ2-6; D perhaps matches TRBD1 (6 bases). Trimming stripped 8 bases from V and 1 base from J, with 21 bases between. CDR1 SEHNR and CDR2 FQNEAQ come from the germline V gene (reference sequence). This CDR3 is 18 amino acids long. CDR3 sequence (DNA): TGTGCCAGCGAAACCCCCGGACAGTTCTCGTCTGGGGCCAACGTCCTGACTTTC. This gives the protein CASETPGQFSSGANVLTF.

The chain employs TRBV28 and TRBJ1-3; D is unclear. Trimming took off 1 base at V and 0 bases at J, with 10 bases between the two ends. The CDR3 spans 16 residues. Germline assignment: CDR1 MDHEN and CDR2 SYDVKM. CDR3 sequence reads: CASSLYGVTSGNTIYF. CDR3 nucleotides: TGTGCCAGCAGTTTATACGGGGTGACCTCTGGAAACACCATATATTTT.

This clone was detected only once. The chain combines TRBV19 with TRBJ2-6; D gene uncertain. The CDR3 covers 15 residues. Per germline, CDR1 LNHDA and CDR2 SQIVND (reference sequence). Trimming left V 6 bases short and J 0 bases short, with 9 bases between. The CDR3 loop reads CASRSSASGANVLTF. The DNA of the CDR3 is TGTGCCAGTAGAAGCAGCGCCTCTGGGGCCAACGTCCTGACTTTC.

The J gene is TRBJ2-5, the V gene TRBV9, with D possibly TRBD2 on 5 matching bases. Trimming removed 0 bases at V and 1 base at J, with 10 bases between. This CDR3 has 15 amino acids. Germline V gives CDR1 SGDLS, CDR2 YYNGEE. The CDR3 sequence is CASSVATTPQETQYF. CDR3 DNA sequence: TGTGCCAGCAGCGTAGCGACTACCCCCCAAGAGACCCAGTACTTC.

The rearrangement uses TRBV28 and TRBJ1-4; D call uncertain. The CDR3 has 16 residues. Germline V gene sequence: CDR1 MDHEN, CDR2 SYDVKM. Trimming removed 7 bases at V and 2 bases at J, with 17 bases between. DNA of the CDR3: TGTGCCAGCACCCGGGGAGGATTTGGGACTAATGAAAAACTGTTTTTT. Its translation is CASTRGGFGTNEKLFF.

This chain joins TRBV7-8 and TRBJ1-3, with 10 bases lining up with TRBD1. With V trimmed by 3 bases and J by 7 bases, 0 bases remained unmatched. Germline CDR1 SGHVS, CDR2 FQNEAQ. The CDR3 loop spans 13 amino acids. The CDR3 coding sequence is TGTGCCAGCAGCTTGGGACAGGGGAACACCATATATTTT. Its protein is CASSLGQGNTIYF.

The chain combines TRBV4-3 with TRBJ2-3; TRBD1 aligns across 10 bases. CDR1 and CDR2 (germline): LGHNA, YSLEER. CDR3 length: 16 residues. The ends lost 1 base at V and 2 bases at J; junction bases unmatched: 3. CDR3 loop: CASSQGTGGTTDTQYF. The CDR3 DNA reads TGCGCCAGCAGCCAAGGGACAGGGGGTACCACAGATACGCAGTATTTT.

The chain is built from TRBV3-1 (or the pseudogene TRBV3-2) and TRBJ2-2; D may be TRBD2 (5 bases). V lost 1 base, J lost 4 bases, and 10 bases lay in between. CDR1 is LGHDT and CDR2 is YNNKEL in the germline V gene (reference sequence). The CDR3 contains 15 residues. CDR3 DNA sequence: TGTGCCAGCAGCCAAGTCTCTAGCCCCACCGGGGAGCTGTTTTTT. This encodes CASSQVSSPTGELFF.

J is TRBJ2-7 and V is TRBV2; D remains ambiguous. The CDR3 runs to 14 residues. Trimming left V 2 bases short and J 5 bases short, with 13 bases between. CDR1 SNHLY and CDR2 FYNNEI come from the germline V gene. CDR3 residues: CASSESSVGHEQYF. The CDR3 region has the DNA TGTGCCAGCAGTGAAAGTTCGGTCGGCCACGAGCAGTACTTC.

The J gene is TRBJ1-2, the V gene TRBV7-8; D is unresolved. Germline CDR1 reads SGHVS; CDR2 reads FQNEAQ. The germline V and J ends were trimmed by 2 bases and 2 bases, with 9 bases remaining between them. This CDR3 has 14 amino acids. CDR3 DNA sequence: TGTGCCAGCAGCTTAAAGGCAGCGAACTATGGCTACACCTTC. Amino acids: CASSLKAANYGYTF. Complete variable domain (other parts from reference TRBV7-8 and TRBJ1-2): GAGVSQSPRYKVAKRGQDVALRCDPISGHVSLFWYQQALGQGPEFLTYFQNEAQLDKSGLPSDRFFAERPEGSVSTLKIQRTQQEDSAVYLCASSLKAANYGYTFGSGTRLTVV.

The CDR3 region has the DNA TGTGCCAGCAGTTTAACGGGGGGCAGTATCTACGAGCAGTACTTC. This translates into CASSLTGGSIYEQYF. J is TRBJ2-7 and V is TRBV27, with TRBD2 as a possible D gene (7 bases). Trimming removed 2 bases from V and 3 bases from J, with 14 bases in between. The CDR3 extends over 15 amino acids. Germline V lookup: CDR1 MNHEY, CDR2 SMNVEV (reference sequence).

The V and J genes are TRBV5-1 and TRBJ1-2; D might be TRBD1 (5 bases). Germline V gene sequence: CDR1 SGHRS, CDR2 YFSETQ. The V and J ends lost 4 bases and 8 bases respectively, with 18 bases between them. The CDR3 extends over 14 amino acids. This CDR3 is CASSRDGHTRGYTF. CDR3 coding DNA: TGCGCCAGCAGCCGGGACGGCCACACGAGAGGCTACACCTTC.

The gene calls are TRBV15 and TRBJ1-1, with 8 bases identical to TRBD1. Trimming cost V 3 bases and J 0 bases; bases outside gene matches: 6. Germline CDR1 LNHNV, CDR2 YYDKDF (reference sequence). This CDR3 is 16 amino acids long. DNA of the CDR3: TGTGCCACCAGCAGGCAGGGGGCGGGGGTGAACACTGAAGCTTTCTTT. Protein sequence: CATSRQGAGVNTEAFF.

Written as DNA, the CDR3 is TGTGCCAGCAGCTTAAGGGACTGGGTACTGGATGAGCAGTTCTTC. Residues: CASSLRDWVLDEQFF. The chain couples TRBV7-2 to TRBJ2-1; D might be TRBD2 (6 bases). In germline, CDR1 is SGHTA, CDR2 FQGNSA. The CDR3 is 15 residues long. V gave up 2 bases and J gave up 8 bases, with 16 bases separating them. The full variable domain, its missing parts supplied by reference TRBV7-2 and TRBJ2-1, is GAGVSQSPSNKVTEKGKDVELRCDPISGHTALYWYRQSLGQGLEFLIYFQGNSAPDKSGLPSDRFSAERTGGSVSTLTIQRTQQEDSAVYLCASSLRDWVLDEQFFGPGTRLTVL.

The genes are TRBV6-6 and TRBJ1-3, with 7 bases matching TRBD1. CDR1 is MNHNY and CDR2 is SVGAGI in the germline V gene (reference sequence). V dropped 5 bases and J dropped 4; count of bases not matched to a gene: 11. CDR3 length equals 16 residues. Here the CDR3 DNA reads TGTGCCAGCAGTCACCGTTGGCAGGGGGAAGGAAACACCATATATTTT. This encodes CASSHRWQGEGNTIYF.

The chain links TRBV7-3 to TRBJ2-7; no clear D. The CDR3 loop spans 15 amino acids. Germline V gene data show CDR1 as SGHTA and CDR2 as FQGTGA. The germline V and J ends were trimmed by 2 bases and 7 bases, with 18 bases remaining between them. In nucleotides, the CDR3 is TGTGCCAGCAGCTTATCTTTGGCGGACGTTGGAGAGCAGTACTTC. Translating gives CASSLSLADVGEQYF.

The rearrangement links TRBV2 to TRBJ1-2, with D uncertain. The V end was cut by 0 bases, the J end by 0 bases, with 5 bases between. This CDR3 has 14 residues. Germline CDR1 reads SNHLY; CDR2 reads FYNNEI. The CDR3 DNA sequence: TGTGCCAGCAGTGAAGCCGGAGCTAACTATGGCTACACCTTC. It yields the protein CASSEAGANYGYTF.

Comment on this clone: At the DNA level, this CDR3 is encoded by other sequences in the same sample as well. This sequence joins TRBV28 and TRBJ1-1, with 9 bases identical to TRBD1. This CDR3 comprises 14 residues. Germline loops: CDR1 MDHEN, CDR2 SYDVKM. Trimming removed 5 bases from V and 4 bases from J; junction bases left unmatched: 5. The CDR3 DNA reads TGTGCCAGCAGTCGGGACAGGGAGTCCACTGAAGCTTTCTTT. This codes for CASSRDRESTEAFF.

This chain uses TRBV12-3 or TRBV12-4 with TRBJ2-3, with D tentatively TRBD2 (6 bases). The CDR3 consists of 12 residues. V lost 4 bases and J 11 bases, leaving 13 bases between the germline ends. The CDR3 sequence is CASSSRDSLQYF. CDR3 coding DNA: TGTGCCAGCAGTTCCCGGGACTCCTTGCAGTATTTT.

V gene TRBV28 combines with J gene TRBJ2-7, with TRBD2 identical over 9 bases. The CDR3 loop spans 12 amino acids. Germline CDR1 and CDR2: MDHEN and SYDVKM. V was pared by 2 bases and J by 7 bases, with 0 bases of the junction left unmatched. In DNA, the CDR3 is TGTGCCAGCAGTTTAACTAGCGGGGAGCAGTACTTC. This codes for CASSLTSGEQYF.

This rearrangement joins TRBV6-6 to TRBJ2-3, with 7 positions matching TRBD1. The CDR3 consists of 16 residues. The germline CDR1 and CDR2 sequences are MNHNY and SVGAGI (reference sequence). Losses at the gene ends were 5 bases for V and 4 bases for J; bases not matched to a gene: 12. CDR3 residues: CASSLTGDLGADTQYF. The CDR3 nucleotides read TGTGCCAGCAGTCTCACAGGGGATCTTGGGGCAGATACGCAGTATTTT.

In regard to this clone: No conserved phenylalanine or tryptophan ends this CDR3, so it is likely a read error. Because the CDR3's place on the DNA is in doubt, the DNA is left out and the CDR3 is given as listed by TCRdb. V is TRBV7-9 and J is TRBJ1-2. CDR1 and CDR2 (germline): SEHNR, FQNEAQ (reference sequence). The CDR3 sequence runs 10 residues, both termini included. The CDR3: CASSPPHTGP.

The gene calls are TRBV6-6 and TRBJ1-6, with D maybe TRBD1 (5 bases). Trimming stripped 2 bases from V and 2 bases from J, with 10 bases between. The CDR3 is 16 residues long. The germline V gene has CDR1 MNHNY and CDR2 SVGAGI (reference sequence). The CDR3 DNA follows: TGTGCCAGCAGTTACAGGGGAGAAGCCTATAATTCACCCCTCCACTTT. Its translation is CASSYRGEAYNSPLHF.

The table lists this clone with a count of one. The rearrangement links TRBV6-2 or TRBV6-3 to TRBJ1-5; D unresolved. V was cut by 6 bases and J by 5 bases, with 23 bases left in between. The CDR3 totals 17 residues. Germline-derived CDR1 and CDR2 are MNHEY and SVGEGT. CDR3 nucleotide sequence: TGTGCCAGCAGCGAGCTGGAGGGTTATAGATGGGATCAGCCCCAGCATTTT. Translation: CASSELEGYRWDQPQHF.

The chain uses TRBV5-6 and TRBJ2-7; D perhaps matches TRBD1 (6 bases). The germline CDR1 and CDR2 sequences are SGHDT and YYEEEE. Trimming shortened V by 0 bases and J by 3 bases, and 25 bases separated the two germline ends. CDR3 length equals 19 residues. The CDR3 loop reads CASSLEKGTSPLVRYEQYF. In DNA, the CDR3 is TGTGCCAGCAGCTTGGAGAAGGGGACATCTCCCTTGGTCCGCTACGAGCAGTACTTC.

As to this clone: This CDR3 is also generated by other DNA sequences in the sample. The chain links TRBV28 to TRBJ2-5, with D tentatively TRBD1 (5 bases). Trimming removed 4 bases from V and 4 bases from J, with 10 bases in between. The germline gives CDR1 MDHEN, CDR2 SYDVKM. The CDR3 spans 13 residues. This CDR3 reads CASSSRQLETQYF. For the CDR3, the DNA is TGTGCCAGCAGTTCTCGACAGTTAGAGACCCAGTACTTC.

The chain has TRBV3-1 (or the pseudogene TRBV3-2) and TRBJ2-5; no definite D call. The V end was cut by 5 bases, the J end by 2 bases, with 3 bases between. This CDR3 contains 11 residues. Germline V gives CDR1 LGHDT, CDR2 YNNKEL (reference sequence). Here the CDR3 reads CASSLQETQYF. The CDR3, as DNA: TGTGCCAGCAGCTTACAAGAGACCCAGTACTTC.

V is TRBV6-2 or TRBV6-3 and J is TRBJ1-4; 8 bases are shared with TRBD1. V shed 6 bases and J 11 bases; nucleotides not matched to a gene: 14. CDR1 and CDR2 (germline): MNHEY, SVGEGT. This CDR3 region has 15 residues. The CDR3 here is CASSRGQGPTGKLFF. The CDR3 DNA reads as TGTGCCAGCAGCCGAGGACAGGGCCCCACGGGGAAACTGTTTTTT.